Shown below are 30 T cell receptor beta chains from a single sample sequenced in a study of shared clonotypes between healthy human individuals. Naive CD8 cells lacked CD45RO, underwent positive selection for CCR7 and left out terminally differentiated effector memory CD45RA+ cells. Libraries were prepared by immunoSEQ multiplex PCR; TCRdb keeps only in-frame clonotypes and omits some of them. The sample holds approximately 590,000 clones, roughly 95% seen once. Input material: naive CD8+ T cells sorted from blood. These receptors came from a woman aged 25 to 39 in good health.

The chain uses TRBV28 and TRBJ1-2; TRBD1 is a possible D gene (5 bases). The CDR3 consists of 15 residues. CDR1 is MDHEN and CDR2 is SYDVKM in the germline V gene. The V end was cut by 5 bases, the J end by 6 bases, with 19 bases between. The CDR3 sequence is CASSLPDFLGHGYTF. Written as DNA, the CDR3 is TGTGCCAGCAGTCTCCCGGACTTTTTGGGGCATGGCTACACCTTC.

The V gene is TRBV7-8, the J gene TRBJ2-1; D not certain. V lost 6 bases and J lost 8, with 5 bases in between. Germline assignment: CDR1 SGHVS and CDR2 FQNEAQ. The CDR3 consists of 10 residues. This chain's CDR3 is CASSNDEQFF. The DNA of the CDR3 is TGTGCCAGCAGTAACGATGAGCAGTTCTTC.

J is TRBJ2-7 and V is TRBV6-6, with 8 bases fitting TRBD2. Germline values: CDR1 MNHNY, CDR2 SVGAGI (reference sequence). The CDR3 totals 14 residues. The V gene end was trimmed by 6 bases and the J gene end by 1 base; junction bases not matched to a gene: 5. CDR3 region: CASSPGGESYEQYF. For the CDR3, the DNA is TGTGCCAGCAGCCCGGGAGGGGAATCCTACGAGCAGTACTTC.

V usage is TRBV28 and J usage is TRBJ2-1, with 9 nucleotides matching TRBD2. Germline CDR1 reads MDHEN; CDR2 reads SYDVKM. V lost 4 bases and J lost 8; bases outside the gene matches: 15. CDR3 length: 17 residues. The CDR3 sequence: CASSSHRGLAGLYEQFF. In DNA form, the CDR3 reads TGTGCCAGCAGTTCCCATAGGGGGCTAGCGGGATTGTATGAGCAGTTCTTC.

The chain uses TRBV5-4 and TRBJ2-5, with D unclear. The V end lost 0 bases, the J end lost 0 bases, and 15 bases lay between the germline ends. The CDR3 runs to 17 residues. Germline V gene lookup returns CDR1 SGHNT and CDR2 YYREEE (reference sequence). The CDR3 DNA is TGTGCCAGCAGCTTGGTCGGCCAAGGAAGCTACCAAGAGACCCAGTACTTC. Translated: CASSLVGQGSYQETQYF.

The chain combines TRBV7-8 with TRBJ2-7; possibly TRBD2 for D (5 bases). Deletions cut 5 bases from V and 4 bases from J, with 18 bases between. In germline, CDR1 is SGHVS, CDR2 FQNEAQ. The CDR3 length is 15 residues. The chain's CDR3 is CASSRDAAEHYEQYF. The DNA for the CDR3 is TGTGCCAGCAGCCGCGACGCAGCGGAGCATTACGAGCAGTACTTC.

The V call is TRBV2, the J call TRBJ2-3; D is unresolved. Trimming cost V 6 bases and J 2 bases, with 6 bases left between them. The CDR3 contains 12 residues. Germline assignment: CDR1 SNHLY and CDR2 FYNNEI. CDR3 nucleotides: TGTGCCAGCAGCCAAAACACAGATACGCAGTATTTT. Protein product: CASSQNTDTQYF.

V gene TRBV12-5 combines with J gene TRBJ2-1; D assignment may be TRBD1 or TRBD2 (5 bases each). This CDR3 comprises 13 residues. Trimming left V 5 bases short and J 4 bases short, with 9 bases between. CDR1 is LGHNT and CDR2 is FRNRAP in the germline V gene. CDR3 sequence reads: CASGMGRYNEQFF. The CDR3 DNA follows: TGTGCTAGTGGTATGGGACGTTACAATGAGCAGTTCTTC.

The chain's CDR3 is CASTLSNRGGYEQYF. Written as DNA, the CDR3 is TGTGCCAGCACTTTGAGCAATCGGGGAGGTTACGAGCAGTACTTC. J is TRBJ2-5 and V is TRBV27; a possible D gene is TRBD2 (6 bases). The better agreement between TRBJ2-7 and the DNA end casts doubt on the J call. Germline values: CDR1 MNHEY, CDR2 SMNVEV (reference sequence). The CDR3 totals 15 residues.

This clone was observed a few times. Other DNA sequences in this sample translate to the same CDR3. V gene TRBV6-5 combines with J gene TRBJ2-2; D remains unclear. CDR1 is MNHEY, CDR2 SVGAGI, per germline. The V and J ends lost 0 bases and 6 bases respectively, with 5 bases between them. The CDR3 extends over 13 amino acids. The CDR3 nucleotides read TGTGCCAGCAGTTACTCCGGGCCCGGGGAGCTGTTTTTT. This translates into CASSYSGPGELFF.

The V gene is TRBV5-6, the J gene TRBJ2-7; 12 nucleotides align to TRBD1. The V segment lost 2 bases and the J segment 6 bases; nucleotides outside the gene matches: 9. CDR1 is SGHDT and CDR2 is YYEEEE in the germline V gene. CDR3 length: 16 amino acids. CDR3 residues: CASSFGTGGALSEQYF. CDR3 nucleotide sequence: TGTGCCAGCAGCTTTGGGACAGGGGGCGCCTTGAGCGAGCAGTACTTC.

This chain connects TRBV2 to TRBJ2-1; D is ambiguous. Trimming cost V 5 bases and J 4 bases, with 12 bases left between them. CDR1 and CDR2 from the germline V gene are SNHLY and FYNNEI. This CDR3 is 14 amino acids long. This chain's CDR3 is CASSFRGAYNEQFF. The CDR3 DNA sequence: TGTGCCAGCAGTTTTAGAGGTGCTTACAATGAGCAGTTCTTC.

The J gene is TRBJ2-1, the V gene TRBV5-1; D is undetermined. This CDR3 has 16 amino acids. Germline CDR1 and CDR2: SGHRS and YFSETQ. V lost 0 bases, J lost 3 bases, and 13 bases lay in between. CDR3 sequence: CASSLGLAPSYNEQFF. In DNA form, the CDR3 reads TGCGCCAGCAGCTTGGGTCTTGCGCCTAGCTACAATGAGCAGTTCTTC.

This clone was observed once. V and J are TRBV27 and TRBJ1-5; D gene ambiguous. CDR1 and CDR2 (germline): MNHEY, SMNVEV (reference sequence). This CDR3 contains 14 residues. V lost 5 bases and J 0 bases, leaving 8 bases between the germline ends. CDR3 bases: TGTGCCAGCAGTACAGAGTATAGCAATCAGCCCCAGCATTTT. Translating it yields CASSTEYSNQPQHF.

This sequence joins TRBV9 and TRBJ1-4, with D tentatively TRBD1 (5 bases). The CDR3 consists of 13 residues. Germline CDR1 is SGDLS and CDR2 is YYNGEE. V was shortened by 6 bases and J by 8 bases, with 14 bases between the two germline ends. The chain's CDR3 is CASNSGLGEKLFF. Written as DNA, the CDR3 is TGTGCCAGCAACTCAGGGTTGGGGGAAAAACTGTTTTTT.

This clone has only one observation. The chain joins TRBV4-1 to TRBJ2-2; D unresolved. CDR3 size: 15 residues. Trimming cost V 4 bases and J 5 bases, with 14 bases left between them. Germline V gives CDR1 MGHRA, CDR2 YSYEKL. CDR3 residues: CASSPAPGLTGELFF. The CDR3 bases are TGCGCCAGCAGCCCCGCGCCGGGCCTTACCGGGGAGCTGTTTTTT.

This rearrangement joins TRBV13 to TRBJ2-1; D possibly uses TRBD1 or TRBD2 (6 bases each). The length of the CDR3 is 12 residues. The V end was cut by 3 bases, the J end by 8 bases, with 8 bases between. In germline, CDR1 is PRHDT, CDR2 FYEKMQ (reference sequence). The CDR3 coding sequence is TGTGCCAGCAGCTTGGGGGGCCATGAGCAGTTCTTC. Translating it yields CASSLGGHEQFF.

V usage is TRBV27 and J usage is TRBJ2-1; 7 nucleotides agree with TRBD2. This CDR3 comprises 16 residues. V trimming: 3 bases; J trimming: 3 bases; junction bases outside the gene matches: 8. Germline CDR1 MNHEY, CDR2 SMNVEV (reference sequence). CDR3 DNA sequence: TGTGCCAGCAGTTTGCTAGCGGACACCTTCTACAATGAGCAGTTCTTC. Protein sequence: CASSLLADTFYNEQFF.

This sequence joins TRBV5-1 and TRBJ2-7, with D perhaps TRBD2 (6 bases). Germline assignment: CDR1 SGHRS and CDR2 YFSETQ. The V and J ends lost 0 bases and 1 base respectively, with 11 bases between them. CDR3 length equals 15 residues. The CDR3 spells CASSLDGGISYEQYF. In DNA form, the CDR3 reads TGCGCCAGCAGCTTGGACGGCGGGATATCCTACGAGCAGTACTTC.

The chain carries TRBV6-4 and TRBJ2-1, with TRBD2 matching over 9 bases. The CDR3 runs 15 residues. Looked up from germline, CDR1 is MRHNA and CDR2 is SNTAGT. V shed 8 bases, J shed 1 base, and the junction held 6 bases outside the gene matches. This CDR3 is CASGDSGSSYNEQFF. CDR3 nucleotides: TGTGCCAGCGGGGATAGCGGGAGTTCCTACAATGAGCAGTTCTTC.

The genes are TRBV5-1 and TRBJ2-5, with D tentatively TRBD1 (6 bases). The end of the DNA aligns better with TRBJ2-7, so the J call may be wrong. The CDR3 loop spans 14 amino acids. Per germline, CDR1 SGHRS and CDR2 YFSETQ. Here the CDR3 DNA reads TGCGCCAGCAGCTTGGTGGGCAGGGGTGACGAGCAGTACTTC. This encodes CASSLVGRGDEQYF.

The J gene is TRBJ2-7, the V gene TRBV6-1; 11 bases are a match to TRBD2. V shed 4 bases and J 1 base; nucleotides not matched to a gene: 3. The CDR3 runs 15 residues. The germline CDR1 and CDR2 sequences are MNHNS and SASEGT. CDR3 sequence (DNA): TGTGCCAGCAGTGGGTGGACTAGCGGGTCCTACGAGCAGTACTTC. As protein: CASSGWTSGSYEQYF.

This chain uses TRBV27 with TRBJ2-2; no clear D. The CDR3 length is 15 residues. Germline V lookup: CDR1 MNHEY, CDR2 SMNVEV (reference sequence). V was shortened by 5 bases and J by 3 bases, with 13 bases between the two germline ends. The CDR3 DNA reads TGTGCCAGCAGTCCCGTTTGGATTGACACCGGGGAGCTGTTTTTT. This translates into CASSPVWIDTGELFF.

About this clone itself: Its ends do not fully match the called genes, so a read error is possible. The rearrangement uses TRBV4-2 and TRBJ2-5; D might be TRBD1 (5 bases). CDR1 and CDR2 from the germline V gene are LGHNA and YNFKEQ. This CDR3 spans 12 amino acids. CDR3 DNA: TGTGCCGGCAGCCTAAGGGGAGAGACCCAGTACTTC. Amino acids: CAGSLRGETQYF.

This chain links TRBV19 with TRBJ1-5, with D tentatively TRBD1 (6 bases). V lost 6 bases and J 1 base, leaving 19 bases between the germline ends. Germline V lookup: CDR1 LNHDA, CDR2 SQIVND (reference sequence). This CDR3 region has 17 residues. CDR3 nucleotide sequence: TGTGCCAGTAGGCCGGGACACCAAACGGGGAGCAATCAGCCCCAGCATTTT. As protein: CASRPGHQTGSNQPQHF.

The rearrangement uses TRBV5-1 and TRBJ2-7; TRBD2 aligns across 8 bases. Germline V gene data show CDR1 as SGHRS and CDR2 as YFSETQ. CDR3 length: 14 residues. V was pared by 6 bases and J by 5 bases, with 10 bases of the junction left unmatched. In DNA, the CDR3 is TGCGCCAGCAAACCAGCGGGGGCCGTCCACGAGCAGTACTTC. It yields the protein CASKPAGAVHEQYF.

The V gene is TRBV5-1, the J gene TRBJ1-1; TRBD1 might be the D (6 bases). V was cut by 4 bases and J by 0 bases, with 13 bases left in between. The CDR3 loop spans 15 amino acids. The V gene's germline CDR1 is SGHRS and CDR2 YFSETQ. CDR3 DNA: TGCGCCAGCAGCACAGGACAGAGAATGAACACTGAAGCTTTCTTT. This gives the protein CASSTGQRMNTEAFF.

The chain carries TRBV28 and TRBJ2-5, with 14 bases aligning to TRBD2. V lost 2 bases and J lost 3; bases outside the gene matches: 11. Germline-derived CDR1 and CDR2 are MDHEN and SYDVKM. The CDR3 spans 19 residues. CDR3 DNA sequence: TGTGCCAGCAGTTTAGGTGTCGGGACTAGCGGGAGAAGCGAAGAGACCCAGTACTTC. Its protein is CASSLGVGTSGRSEETQYF. The variable domain in full, with the rest retrieved from reference TRBV28 and TRBJ2-5, is DVKVTQSSRYLVKRTGEKVFLECVQDMDHENMFWYRQDPGLGLRLIYFSYDVKMKEKGDIPEGYSVSREKKERFSLILESASTNQTSMYLCASSLGVGTSGRSEETQYFGPGTRLLVL.

The chain joins TRBV5-4 to TRBJ2-5, with D tentatively TRBD1 (5 bases). Trimming pared 0 bases from V and 2 bases from J, leaving 11 bases between. The germline V gene has CDR1 SGHNT and CDR2 YYREEE (reference sequence). The CDR3 contains 15 residues. The CDR3 region has the DNA TGTGCCAGCAGCTTGGTAGGGGCAGGGCAAGAGACCCAGTACTTC. As protein: CASSLVGAGQETQYF.

V and J are TRBV27 and TRBJ1-1; 8 nucleotides line up with TRBD1. The V gene's germline CDR1 is MNHEY and CDR2 SMNVEV (reference sequence). The ends lost 8 bases at V and 5 bases at J; junction bases unmatched: 4. This CDR3 comprises 12 residues. CDR3 protein: CASYDRGTEAFF. DNA for the CDR3: TGTGCCAGCTACGACAGGGGTACTGAAGCTTTCTTT.